The 17 T cell receptor beta chains below were found in one sample sequenced in a study of shared clonotypes between healthy human individuals (dated by TCRdb to the early 2020s). The library was prepared using the immunoSEQ multiplex PCR assay. As stored in TCRdb, this immuneACCESS dataset retains in-frame rearrangements with V and J assigned. A fraction of the clones does not appear; measured against another copy, unresolved V genes explain less than half of the discrepancy, and the remainder lacks a known reason. A total of about 960,000 clones appear in this sample, more than 75% of them only once. Of the sample, roughly 1.5% falls within the top ten clones. The sample consisted of memory CD4+ T cells sorted from blood. What this sample's cell subset or site label stands for: CD45RA-negative fraction. The receptors come from a man between 18 and 35 years old in good health.

This clone has a handful of counts. This chain joins TRBV7-9 and TRBJ1-2; the D is unclear. Germline V CDR1 and CDR2: SEHNR, FQNEAQ (reference sequence). V lost 7 bases to trimming and J lost 3 bases, with 15 bases between them. This CDR3 has 14 amino acids. CDR3 in DNA: TGTGCCAGCAACAGACCCGGGGTAGACTATGGCTACACCTTC. It translates to CASNRPGVDYGYTF.

The rearrangement joins TRBV5-5 to TRBJ2-5; D remains ambiguous. Trimming stripped 0 bases from V and 5 bases from J, with 5 bases between. The CDR3 totals 12 residues. Germline V lookup: CDR1 SGHKS, CDR2 YYEKEE (reference sequence). The CDR3 DNA reads as TGTGCCAGCAGCTTGGGCTACGAGACCCAGTACTTC. Translated, it gives CASSLGYETQYF.

The V call is TRBV15, the J call TRBJ1-3; D unclear. The germline CDR1 and CDR2 sequences are LNHNV and YYDKDF (reference sequence). Trimming removed 4 bases at V and 6 bases at J, with 13 bases between. This CDR3 region has 14 residues. The CDR3 DNA follows: TGTGCCACCAGCATGGGCTCCCCGGAAAACACCATATATTTT. Protein: CATSMGSPENTIYF.

The V and J genes are TRBV5-1 and TRBJ1-1; 7 nucleotides line up with TRBD1. The CDR3 has 14 residues. From germline, CDR1 is SGHRS and CDR2 YFSETQ. V lost 4 bases and J lost 2; bases outside the gene matches: 5. The CDR3 DNA follows: TGCGCCAGCAGCACGGGACAGCCAAACACTGAAGCTTTCTTT. Protein product: CASSTGQPNTEAFF. The full variable domain, completed using reference TRBV5-1 and TRBJ1-1, is KAGVTQTPRYLIKTRGQQVTLSCSPISGHRSVSWYQQTPGQGLQFLFEYFSETQRNKGNFPGRFSGRQFSNSRSEMNVSTLELGDSALYLCASSTGQPNTEAFFGQGTRLTVV.

V is TRBV5-1 and J is TRBJ2-2, with TRBD1 matching over 8 bases. V lost 0 bases, J lost 3 bases, and 10 bases stayed unmatched. The germline CDR1 and CDR2 sequences are SGHRS and YFSETQ. The CDR3 totals 18 residues. In DNA, the CDR3 is TGCGCCAGCAGCTTGGAAGTCACCTGGACAGGGTACACCGGGGAGCTGTTTTTT. It codes for CASSLEVTWTGYTGELFF.

The rearrangement links TRBV11-2 to TRBJ1-4; 7 positions agree with TRBD1. Germline V gives CDR1 SGHAT, CDR2 FQNNGV. CDR3 length: 15 amino acids. J was trimmed by 5 bases and V by 6 bases; bases with no gene match: 9. Here the CDR3 DNA reads TGTGCCAGCAGATTCACGGGACAGCGAAATGAAAAACTGTTTTTT. Translated: CASRFTGQRNEKLFF. Full variable domain (missing parts from reference TRBV11-2 and TRBJ1-4): EAGVAQSPRYKIIEKRQSVAFWCNPISGHATLYWYQQILGQGPKLLIQFQNNGVVDDSQLPKDRFSAERLKGVDSTLKIQPAKLEDSAVYLCASRFTGQRNEKLFFGSGTQLSVL.

The chain recombines TRBV6-1 with TRBJ1-5, with unresolved D. CDR3 size: 12 residues. Germline CDR1 reads MNHNS; CDR2 reads SASEGT. The germline V and J ends were trimmed by 7 bases and 3 bases, with 7 bases remaining between them. The CDR3 coding sequence is TGTGCCAGCACCGCCCCCAATCAGCCCCAGCATTTT. This codes for CASTAPNQPQHF.

The chain has TRBV4-1 and TRBJ2-3; possibly TRBD1 or TRBD2 for D (5 bases each). This CDR3 spans 15 amino acids. With 6 bases removed from V and 5 bases from J, the gap between germline ends came to 18 bases. Germline assignment: CDR1 MGHRA and CDR2 YSYEKL. CDR3 sequence reads: CASRSPGTSEDTQYF. The CDR3 nucleotides are TGCGCCAGCAGATCCCCCGGGACCTCCGAAGATACGCAGTATTTT.

The V call is TRBV29-1, the J call TRBJ2-1; the D gene could be TRBD1 or TRBD2 (5 bases each). CDR1 and CDR2 (germline): SQVTM, ANQGSEA. The CDR3 is 13 residues long. Trimming left V 3 bases short and J 5 bases short, with 11 bases between. CDR3 bases: TGCAGCGTTGACCGGGGCAGTAACAATGAGCAGTTCTTC. Its protein product is CSVDRGSNNEQFF.

The rearrangement links TRBV12-5 to TRBJ1-5; no clear D gene. Germline-derived CDR1 and CDR2 are LGHNT and FRNRAP. V lost 1 base and J lost 3, with 4 bases in between. The CDR3 covers 13 residues. Here the CDR3 reads CASGLETNQPQHF. As DNA, the CDR3 is TGTGCTAGTGGTTTGGAGACCAATCAGCCCCAGCATTTT.

This rearrangement joins TRBV29-1 to TRBJ1-2, with TRBD1 as a possible D gene (5 bases). The germline V gene encodes CDR1 SQVTM and CDR2 ANQGSEA. The ends were cut back, 7 bases at V and 5 bases at J, with 14 bases in the middle. This CDR3 contains 12 residues. The CDR3 is CSASGRPYGYTF. CDR3 DNA: TGCAGCGCCTCGGGACGGCCGTATGGCTACACCTTC.

CDR3 in DNA: TGTGCCAGCAGCTTAGGAAACACTCAGAACACTGAAGCTTTCTTT. Its protein is CASSLGNTQNTEAFF. This sequence joins TRBV13 and TRBJ1-1; D is ambiguous. Germline lookup yields CDR1 PRHDT and CDR2 FYEKMQ (reference sequence). The CDR3 is 15 residues long. The V gene lost 0 bases and the J gene lost 1 base, with 9 bases spanning the gap. Using reference TRBV13 and TRBJ1-1 for the parts outside the CDR3, the full variable domain is AAGVIQSPRHLIKEKRETATLKCYPIPRHDTVYWYQQGPGQDPQFLISFYEKMQSDKGSIPDRFSAQQFSDYHSELNMSSLELGDSALYFCASSLGNTQNTEAFFGQGTRLTVV.

This clone was counted only a few times. The chain combines TRBV27 with TRBJ1-3; 10 positions agree with TRBD1. CDR1 is MNHEY, CDR2 SMNVEV, per germline (reference sequence). Losses at the gene ends were 5 bases for V and 7 bases for J; bases not matched to a gene: 5. CDR3 length: 14 residues. In DNA form, the CDR3 reads TGTGCCAGCAGTCGCGACAGGGGGCTTAACACCATATATTTT. Amino acid sequence: CASSRDRGLNTIYF.

The V gene is TRBV5-4, the J gene TRBJ1-4; D remains unclear. V lost 4 bases and J 5 bases, leaving 12 bases between the germline ends. Germline loops: CDR1 SGHNT, CDR2 YYREEE (reference sequence). The CDR3 is 14 amino acids. The chain's CDR3 is CASSPDGPNEKLFF. The CDR3 nucleotides are TGTGCCAGCAGCCCGGACGGACCGAATGAAAAACTGTTTTTT.

There are a few counts of this clone. The sample carries other DNA sequences with the same CDR3. The chain links TRBV27 to TRBJ1-5; D is possibly TRBD1 (5 bases). The CDR3 covers 15 residues. Germline assignment: CDR1 MNHEY and CDR2 SMNVEV (reference sequence). The ends were cut back, 3 bases at V and 1 base at J, with 10 bases in the middle. The CDR3 here is CASSLSRESNQPQHF. Written as DNA, the CDR3 is TGTGCCAGCAGTTTGTCCAGGGAAAGCAATCAGCCCCAGCATTTT.

The chain carries TRBV5-4 and TRBJ1-2; TRBD1 agrees at 7 bases. V was clipped by 1 base and J by 4 bases; unmatched bases: 10. Germline values: CDR1 SGHNT, CDR2 YYREEE (reference sequence). CDR3 length: 16 amino acids. The CDR3: CASSLPGGSDGYGYTF. CDR3 in DNA: TGTGCCAGCAGCTTGCCAGGGGGATCTGATGGCTATGGCTACACCTTC.

Concerning this clone itself: A much larger clone differs from this one at a single base, so this may be a read error. This specimen includes other DNA sequences encoding the same CDR3. This rearrangement joins TRBV2 to TRBJ2-3; D call uncertain. The CDR3 extends over 13 amino acids. Germline V lookup: CDR1 SNHLY, CDR2 FYNNEI. V was trimmed by 2 bases and J by 1 base, leaving 4 bases between them. CDR3 sequence: CASSEQGTDTQYF. The DNA of the CDR3 is TGTGCCAGCAGTGAACAAGGCACAGATACGCAGTATTTT.